This T cell receptor (beta chain) was obtained from a study of CD8+CD57+ T cells in acquired aplastic anemia. Study as a whole: Recorded DNA amounts for sorted CD4+ and CD8+ cells had an average of around 3 ug. CD4+ reads averaged about 10.8 million in healthy donors.

The CDR3 spans 15 residues. Germline CDR1 is SGDLS and CDR2 is YYNGEE. The V gene lost 1 base and the J gene lost 5 bases, with 14 bases spanning the gap. This clonotype came up many times. What it binds is not known. CDR3 and TCR beta VDJ profiling relied on a genomic DNA template. TCRdb reanalysed the reads using MiXCR and keeps one entry per CDR3 protein. The repertoire includes about 190,000 distinct CDR3 sequences, roughly half of them detected once, and approximately 15% sits in the top ten. Findings of the study overall: Between patients and controls, 25 to 35 CD8+ CDR3 sequences were found in common. Patient and control CD8+ Simpson's diversity was not significantly different.

The rearrangement joins TRBV9 to TRBJ2-3; D is ambiguous. The specimen was sorted CD4+, CD8+, or CD8+CD57+ T cells (not recorded which) from PBMCs. This clonotype was obtained from a human donor in good health, serving as a control. As DNA, the CDR3 is TGTGCCAGCAGCGTAAGCCCTGGGAATCTAGATACGCAGTATTTT. Translated: CASSVSPGNLDTQYF.